These 10 T cell receptor beta chains originate from one sample sequenced in a study of T cell responses to AZD1222 COVID-19 vaccine. Profiling relied on immunoSEQ multiplex PCR, and the TCRdb table lists in-frame clones only, not all of them. The sample contains nearly 35,000 clones, just over 85% of which appear only once. This specimen was peripheral blood, taken 28 days after the second AZD1222 dose. All receptors come from an adult who received the AZD1222 COVID-19 vaccine.

The chain is built from TRBV28 and TRBJ1-5; D possibly corresponds to TRBD1 (5 bases). There are 16 residues in the CDR3. V gave up 0 bases and J gave up 0 bases, with 9 bases separating them. From germline, CDR1 is MDHEN and CDR2 SYDVKM. CDR3 sequence reads: CASSLWGQDSNQPQHF. CDR3 DNA: TGTGCCAGCAGTTTATGGGGGCAGGATAGCAATCAGCCCCAGCATTTT.

This sequence joins TRBV4-1 and TRBJ1-1; tentative D call: TRBD1 (5 bases). The CDR3 covers 15 residues. Trimming stripped 0 bases from V and 3 bases from J, with 11 bases between. CDR1 is MGHRA, CDR2 YSYEKL, per germline. The DNA for the CDR3 is TGCGCCAGCAGCCAAGATGGGGGTTCGGACACTGAAGCTTTCTTT. It translates to CASSQDGGSDTEAFF.

The V call is TRBV7-3, the J call TRBJ2-7; TRBD2 might be the D (6 bases). This CDR3 is 13 amino acids long. Trimming took off 5 bases at V and 6 bases at J, with 14 bases between the two ends. Germline V gene data show CDR1 as SGHTA and CDR2 as FQGTGA. DNA of the CDR3: TGTGCCAGCAGCCCAAACCGGGAGACCGAGCAGTACTTC. Encoded protein: CASSPNRETEQYF.

This clone was counted a single time. J is TRBJ1-2 and V is TRBV3-1 (or the pseudogene TRBV3-2), with D maybe TRBD1 (6 bases). This CDR3 comprises 15 residues. Germline lookup yields CDR1 LGHDT and CDR2 YNNKEL (reference sequence). Deletions cut 0 bases from V and 5 bases from J, with 13 bases between. CDR3 in amino acids: CASSQDSRGRYGYTF. CDR3 DNA sequence: TGTGCCAGCAGCCAAGATAGCAGGGGAAGGTATGGCTACACCTTC.

This chain connects TRBV5-1 to TRBJ2-5; D call uncertain. In germline, CDR1 is SGHRS, CDR2 YFSETQ. The V end was cut by 4 bases, the J end by 4 bases, with 11 bases between. The CDR3 is 13 residues long. The CDR3 sequence: CASSPVPGETQYF. CDR3 in DNA: TGCGCCAGCAGCCCCGTTCCCGGAGAGACCCAGTACTTC.

V is TRBV14 and J is TRBJ1-1; no definite D call. From germline, CDR1 is SGHDN and CDR2 FVKESK. V was pared by 5 bases and J by 3 bases, with 10 bases between. The CDR3 sequence is 13 residues long. The CDR3 region is CASSLYGDTEAFF. The CDR3 bases are TGTGCCAGCAGCTTATACGGGGACACTGAAGCTTTCTTT.

The gene calls are TRBV3-1 (or the pseudogene TRBV3-2) and TRBJ2-3, with a possible D match to TRBD2 (5 bases). From germline, CDR1 is LGHDT and CDR2 YNNKEL (reference sequence). The V end lost 2 bases, the J end lost 6 bases, and 18 bases lay between the germline ends. The CDR3 has 16 amino acids. The CDR3 region has the DNA TGTGCCAGCAGCCAATATAAAACCCGGGATTCCGATACGCAGTATTTT. It codes for CASSQYKTRDSDTQYF.

The J gene is TRBJ2-1, the V gene TRBV28; 8 bases align to TRBD1. Germline V lookup: CDR1 MDHEN, CDR2 SYDVKM. V dropped 2 bases and J dropped 10; count of bases not matched to a gene: 7. The CDR3 totals 14 residues. The CDR3 loop reads CASSLTQGAGEQFF. The CDR3 DNA sequence: TGTGCCAGCAGTTTAACCCAGGGGGCAGGGGAGCAGTTCTTC.

CDR3 coding DNA: TGTGCCAGCAGCCCCCGGACCCGATCCTACGAGCAGTACTTC. This codes for CASSPRTRSYEQYF. This chain links TRBV3-1 (or the pseudogene TRBV3-2) with TRBJ2-7; D remains unclear. V lost 4 bases and J lost 1, with 11 bases in between. CDR1 LGHDT and CDR2 YNNKEL come from the germline V gene (reference sequence). CDR3 size: 14 residues.

J is TRBJ1-1 and V is TRBV2; D is possibly TRBD1 (6 bases). Per germline, CDR1 SNHLY and CDR2 FYNNEI. The CDR3 totals 15 residues. V lost 6 bases to trimming and J lost 3 bases, with 17 bases between them. This CDR3 is CASRAEGGLYTEAFF. The CDR3 DNA follows: TGTGCCAGCAGAGCCGAGGGGGGTCTCTACACTGAAGCTTTCTTT. Full variable domain (missing parts from reference TRBV2 and TRBJ1-1): EPEVTQTPSHQVTQMGQEVILRCVPISNHLYFYWYRQILGQKVEFLVSFYNNEISEKSEIFDDQFSVERPDGSNFTLKIRSTKLEDSAMYFCASRAEGGLYTEAFFGQGTRLTVV.